The source of this T cell receptor (beta chain) is a study of T cell responses to AZD1222 COVID-19 vaccine. On this clone itself: Its antigen is unidentified.

Study-wide results and caveats: Following two doses of AZD1222, Spike-specific TCR breadth and depth rose.

Only in-frame clones appear in the TCRdb table, and some are missing; sequencing was by immunoSEQ multiplex PCR. The sample has tens of thousands of clones, around 85% seen once. V lost 0 bases and J 3 bases, leaving 15 bases between the germline ends. The CDR3 totals 15 residues. Germline CDR1 reads GTSNPN; CDR2 reads SVGIG (reference sequence). The receptor was isolated from an adult in good health. The chain recombines TRBV30 with TRBJ2-7; D might be TRBD2 (6 bases). Sequencing was performed on peripheral blood, taken on day 0 of AZD1222 vaccination. This chain's CDR3 is CAWSVSPGARYEQYF. The DNA of the CDR3 is TGTGCCTGGAGTGTATCCCCGGGAGCACGCTACGAGCAGTACTTC.